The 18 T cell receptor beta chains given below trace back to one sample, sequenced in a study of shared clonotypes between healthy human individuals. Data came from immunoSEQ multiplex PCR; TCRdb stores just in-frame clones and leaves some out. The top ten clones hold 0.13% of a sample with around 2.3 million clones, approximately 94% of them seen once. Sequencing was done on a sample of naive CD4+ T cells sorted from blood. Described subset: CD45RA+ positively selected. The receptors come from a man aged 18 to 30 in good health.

For the CDR3, the DNA is TGTGCCAGCAGCCTGACACCTTACGAGCAGTACTTC. Protein product: CASSLTPYEQYF. The chain is built from TRBV5-6 and TRBJ2-7, with unresolved D. The germline V gene has CDR1 SGHDT and CDR2 YYEEEE. The CDR3 has 12 residues. V was clipped by 4 bases and J by 4 bases, with 9 bases between them.

This CDR3 is CASRRTSGASYEQYF. In DNA, the CDR3 is TGTGCCAGCAGACGAACTAGCGGCGCCTCCTACGAGCAGTACTTC. V usage is TRBV7-6 and J usage is TRBJ2-7; 8 bases line up with TRBD2. V trimming: 6 bases; J trimming: 0 bases; junction bases outside the gene matches: 7. Per germline, CDR1 SGHVS and CDR2 FNYEAQ. CDR3 size: 15 residues.

CDR3 nucleotides: TGTGCCAGCAGCTTAGCGGCTAGCGACCCGTTTATCGAGCAGTACTTC. It specifies CASSLAASDPFIEQYF. This chain joins TRBV7-2 and TRBJ2-7; D possibly corresponds to TRBD2 (6 bases). Deletions cut 0 bases from V and 6 bases from J, with 18 bases between. Germline CDR1 is SGHTA and CDR2 is FQGNSA. This CDR3 has 16 residues.

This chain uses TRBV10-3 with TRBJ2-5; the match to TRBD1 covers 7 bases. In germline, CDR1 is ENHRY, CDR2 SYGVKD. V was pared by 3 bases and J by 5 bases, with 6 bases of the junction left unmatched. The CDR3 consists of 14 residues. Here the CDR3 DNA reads TGTGCCATCAGTGATGGTAGGGGGCGGGAGACCCAGTACTTC. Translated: CAISDGRGRETQYF.

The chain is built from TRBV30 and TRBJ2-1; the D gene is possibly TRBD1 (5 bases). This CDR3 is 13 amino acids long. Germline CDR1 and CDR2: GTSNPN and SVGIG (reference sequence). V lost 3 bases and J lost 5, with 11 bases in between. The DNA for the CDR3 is TGTGCCTGGAGCCGAGACAGAAACAATGAGCAGTTCTTC. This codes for CAWSRDRNNEQFF.

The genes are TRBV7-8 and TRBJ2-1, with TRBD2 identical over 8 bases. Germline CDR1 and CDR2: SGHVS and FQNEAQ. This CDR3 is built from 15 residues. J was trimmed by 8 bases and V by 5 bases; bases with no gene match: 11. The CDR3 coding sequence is TGTGCCAGCAGCCCAACCCGGACTAGCCTCCATGAGCAGTTCTTC. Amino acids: CASSPTRTSLHEQFF.

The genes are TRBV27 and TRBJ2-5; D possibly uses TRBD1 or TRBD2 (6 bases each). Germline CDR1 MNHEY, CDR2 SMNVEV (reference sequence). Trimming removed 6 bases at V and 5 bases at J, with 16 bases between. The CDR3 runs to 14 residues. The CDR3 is CASSRSGAWETQYF. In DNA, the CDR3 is TGTGCCAGCAGCCGATCGGGGGCTTGGGAGACCCAGTACTTC.

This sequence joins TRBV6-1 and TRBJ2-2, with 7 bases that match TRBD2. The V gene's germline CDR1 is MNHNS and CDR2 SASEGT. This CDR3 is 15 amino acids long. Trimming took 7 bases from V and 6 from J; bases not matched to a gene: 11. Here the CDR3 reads CASTEGRGGAGELFF. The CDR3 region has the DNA TGTGCCAGCACCGAAGGGCGGGGAGGGGCCGGGGAGCTGTTTTTT.

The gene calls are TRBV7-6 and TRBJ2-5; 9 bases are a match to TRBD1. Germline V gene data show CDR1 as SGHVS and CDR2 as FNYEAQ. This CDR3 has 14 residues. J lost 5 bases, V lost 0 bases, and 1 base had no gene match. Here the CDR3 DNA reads TGTGCCAGCAGCTTAGCGGGACAGGGCGAGACCCAGTACTTC. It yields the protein CASSLAGQGETQYF.

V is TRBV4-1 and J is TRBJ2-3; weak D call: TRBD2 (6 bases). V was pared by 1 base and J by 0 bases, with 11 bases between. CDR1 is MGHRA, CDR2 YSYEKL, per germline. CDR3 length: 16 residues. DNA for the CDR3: TGCGCCAGCAGCCAAGGCTCCCTAGCGAGCACAGATACGCAGTATTTT. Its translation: CASSQGSLASTDTQYF.

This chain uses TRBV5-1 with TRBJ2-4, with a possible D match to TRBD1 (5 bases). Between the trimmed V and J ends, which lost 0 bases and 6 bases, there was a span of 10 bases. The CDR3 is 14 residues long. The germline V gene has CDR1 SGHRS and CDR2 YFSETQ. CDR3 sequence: CASSLEGAGNIQYF. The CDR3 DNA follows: TGCGCCAGCAGCTTGGAAGGGGCTGGAAACATTCAGTACTTC.

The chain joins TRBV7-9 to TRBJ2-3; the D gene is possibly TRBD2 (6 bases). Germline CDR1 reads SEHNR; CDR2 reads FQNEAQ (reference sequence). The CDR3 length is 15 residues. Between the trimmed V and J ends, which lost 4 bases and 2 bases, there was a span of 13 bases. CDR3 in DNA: TGTGCCAGCAGCTGGGGAGGAGGGGACACAGATACGCAGTATTTT. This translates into CASSWGGGDTDTQYF.

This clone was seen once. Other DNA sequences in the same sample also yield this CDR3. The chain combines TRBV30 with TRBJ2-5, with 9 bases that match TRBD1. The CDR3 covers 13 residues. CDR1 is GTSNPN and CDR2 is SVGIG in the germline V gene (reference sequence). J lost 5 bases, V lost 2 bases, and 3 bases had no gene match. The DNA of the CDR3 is TGTGCCTGGAGTAGAGGACAGGGGGAGACCCAGTACTTC. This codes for CAWSRGQGETQYF.

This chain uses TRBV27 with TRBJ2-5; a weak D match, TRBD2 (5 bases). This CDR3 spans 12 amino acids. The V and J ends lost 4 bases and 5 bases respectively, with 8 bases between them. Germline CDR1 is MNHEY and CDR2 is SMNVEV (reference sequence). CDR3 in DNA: TGTGCCAGCAGTTACCGGAGGGAGACCCAGTACTTC. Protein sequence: CASSYRRETQYF.

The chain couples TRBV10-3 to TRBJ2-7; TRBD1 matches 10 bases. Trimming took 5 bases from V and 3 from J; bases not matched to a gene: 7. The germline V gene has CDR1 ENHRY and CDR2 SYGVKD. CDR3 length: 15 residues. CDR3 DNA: TGTGCCATCAGTCGGAGCGGGACAGGGGACTACGAGCAGTACTTC. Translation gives CAISRSGTGDYEQYF.

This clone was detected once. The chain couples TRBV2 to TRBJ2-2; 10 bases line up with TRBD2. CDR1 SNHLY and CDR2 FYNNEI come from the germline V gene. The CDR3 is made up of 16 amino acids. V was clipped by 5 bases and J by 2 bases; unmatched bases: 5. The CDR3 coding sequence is TGTGCCAGCAGTCTTAGGACTAGCGGAAACACCGGGGAGCTGTTTTTT. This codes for CASSLRTSGNTGELFF.

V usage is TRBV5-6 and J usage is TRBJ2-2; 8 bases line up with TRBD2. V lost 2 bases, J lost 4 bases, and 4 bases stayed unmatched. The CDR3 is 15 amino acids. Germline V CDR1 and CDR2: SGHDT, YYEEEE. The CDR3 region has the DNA TGTGCCAGCAGCTTAGCGGGGGTCGGCACCGGGGAGCTGTTTTTT. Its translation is CASSLAGVGTGELFF.

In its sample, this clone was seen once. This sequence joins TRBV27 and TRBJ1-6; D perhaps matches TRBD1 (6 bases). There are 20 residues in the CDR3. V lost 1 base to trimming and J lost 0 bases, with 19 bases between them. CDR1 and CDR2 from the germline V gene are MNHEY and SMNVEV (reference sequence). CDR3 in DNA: TGTGCCAGCAGTTTATACGGCGGCGACAGGATAAGCTCCTATAATTCACCCCTCCACTTT. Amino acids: CASSLYGGDRISSYNSPLHF.